This T cell receptor beta chain was profiled in a study of vaccination and CD4 T cells after COVID-19. About the research overall: Spike peptides, overlapping and drawn from SARS-CoV-2, HCoV-NL63, HCoV-OC43 and HCoV-229E, were used to stimulate cells.

Sequencing of the DNA from cultured CD4+ T cells was carried out with the Oncomine TCR Beta short-read assay. Genomic DNA was isolated from cultured CD4+ T cells. TCRdb re-derived calls from the PCR reads in MiXCR, one entry per CDR3 protein. The table includes about 16,000 distinct CDR3 sequences, 52% detected once. The germline V gene encodes CDR1 MDHEN and CDR2 SYDVKM. V lost 5 bases to trimming and J lost 2 bases, with 13 bases between them. There are 15 residues in the CDR3. This clonotype has a single count. Its antigen is still unknown. Treatment described: roughly nine-day PBMC culture with coronavirus spike peptide pools or control peptides (ViraFEST assay). Findings of the study overall: Convalescent patients gained a median approximately 88% of their reactive clones only post-vaccination.

The sequence was collected from a human donor who had recovered from COVID-19. The V and J genes are TRBV28 and TRBJ1-3; D is possibly TRBD1 (5 bases). Sample: CD4+ T cells from blood, cultured in vitro. CDR3 in amino acids: CASSPRQIAGNTIYF. For the CDR3, the DNA is TGTGCCAGCAGTCCCCGACAGATAGCTGGAAACACCATATATTTT.